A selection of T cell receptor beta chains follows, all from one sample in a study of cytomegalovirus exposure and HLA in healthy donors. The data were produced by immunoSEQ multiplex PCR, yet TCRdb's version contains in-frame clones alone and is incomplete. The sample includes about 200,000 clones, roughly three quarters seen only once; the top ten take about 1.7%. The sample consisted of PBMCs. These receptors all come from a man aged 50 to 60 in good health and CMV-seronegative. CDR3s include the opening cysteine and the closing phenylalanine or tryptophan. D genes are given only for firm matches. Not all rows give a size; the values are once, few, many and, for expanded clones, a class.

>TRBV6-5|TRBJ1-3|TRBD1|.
TGTGCCAGCAGTGGCCGGGACAGGGGTGGAAACACCATATATTTT
CASSGRDRGGNTIYF
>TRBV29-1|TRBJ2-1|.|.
TGCAGCGTATTCGCAGGGCCGAGCATCAATGAGCAGTTCTTC
CSVFAGPSINEQFF
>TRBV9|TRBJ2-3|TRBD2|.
TGTGCCAGCAGCCTCATAGCGGGAGGCCGCACAGATACGCAGTATTTT
CASSLIAGGRTDTQYF
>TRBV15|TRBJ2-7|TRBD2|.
TGTGCCACCAGCAGAGAGACCGCTCGGGGACTAGCGGAGGGGCAGCCCTACGAGCAGTACTTC
CATSRETARGLAEGQPYEQYF
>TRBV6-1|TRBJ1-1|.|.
TGTGCCAGCCAAGGACAGATCTACGAAGCTTTCTTT
CASQGQIYEAFF
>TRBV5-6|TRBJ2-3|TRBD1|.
TGTGCCAGCAGCTTGATCCGACAGGGTGGTTGGAGCACAGATACGCAGTATTTT
CASSLIRQGGWSTDTQYF
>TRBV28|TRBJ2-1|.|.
TGTGCCAGCAGTCCTCTCCGACTGGGGCGGTCCTACAATGAGCAGTTCTTC
CASSPLRLGRSYNEQFF
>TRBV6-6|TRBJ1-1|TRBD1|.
TGTGCCAGCAGTACACCCAGGACAGGGGTACGAGAAGAAGCTTTCTTT
CASSTPRTGVREEAFF
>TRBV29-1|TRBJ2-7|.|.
TGCAGCGTGCAGGGACACCCGTACGAGCAGTACTTC
CSVQGHPYEQYF
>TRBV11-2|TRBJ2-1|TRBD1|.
TGTGCCAGCAGCTTAGCAGCAACAGGGGGCAATGAGCAGTTCTTC
CASSLAATGGNEQFF
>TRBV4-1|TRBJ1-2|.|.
TGCGCCAGCAGCCAAGTGGCGGGGTCTACCTATGGCTACACCTTC
CASSQVAGSTYGYTF
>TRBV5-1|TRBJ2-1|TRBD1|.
TGCGCCAGCAGCGGGGGGGACAGGGGCCACAATGAGCAGTTCTTC
CASSGGDRGHNEQFF
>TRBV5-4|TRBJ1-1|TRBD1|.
TGTGCCAGCAGCGCTATCAGGGGGTTGGGCACTGAAGCTTTCTTT
CASSAIRGLGTEAFF
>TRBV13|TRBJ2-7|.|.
TGTGCCAGCAGCCTCCAAGGGGTGGACGAGCAGTACTTC
CASSLQGVDEQYF
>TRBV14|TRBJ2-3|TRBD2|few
TGTGCCAGCAGCCATGAACTAGCGAGCCCACCTGACACGCAGTATTTT
CASSHELASPPDTQYF
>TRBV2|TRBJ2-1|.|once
TGTGCCAGCAATACTATAGGGAGGATCAATGAGCAGTTCTTC
CASNTIGRINEQFF
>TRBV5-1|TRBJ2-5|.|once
TGCGCCAGCAGCGGCGGGGCGTCCCGACAAGAGACCCAGTACTTC
CASSGGASRQETQYF
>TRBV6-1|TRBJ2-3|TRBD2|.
TGTGCCAGCAGCGGGACTAGCGGGAGTATGGCGCAGTATTTT
CASSGTSGSMAQYF
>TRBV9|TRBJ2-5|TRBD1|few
TGTGCCAGCAGCGTCCAGACAGGGAATGTGGAGACCCAGTACTTC
CASSVQTGNVETQYF
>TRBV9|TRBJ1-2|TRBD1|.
TGTGCCAGCAGCGCACAGGGGTCCCTCTATGGCTACACCTTC
CASSAQGSLYGYTF
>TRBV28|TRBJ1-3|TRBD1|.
TGTGCCAGCAGTTACAGGGGGCAAGGAAACACCATATATTTT
CASSYRGQGNTIYF
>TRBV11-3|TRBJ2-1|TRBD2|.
TGTGCCAGCAGCTTAGGGGTAGCGGGAACGCCTTACAATGAGCAGTTCTTC
CASSLGVAGTPYNEQFF
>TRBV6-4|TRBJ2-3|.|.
TGTGCCAGCAGCCCCCAGGGACTTACCACAGATACGCAGTATTTT
CASSPQGLTTDTQYF
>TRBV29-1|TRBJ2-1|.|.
TGCAGCGTCTCTGCCCTTTCGGCGGCCTACAATGAGCAGTTCTTC
CSVSALSAAYNEQFF
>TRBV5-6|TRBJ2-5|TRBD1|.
TGTGCCAGCAGCCCGGGACAGGGAGGTGGGACCCAGTACTTC
CASSPGQGGGTQYF
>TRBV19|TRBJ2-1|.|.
TGTGCCAGTAGTATTAGTATCATCTACAATGAGCAGTTCTTC
CASSISIIYNEQFF
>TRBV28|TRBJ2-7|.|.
TGTGCCAGCAGTTCCCTCGGAAGCGGGCCAACCTACGAGCAGTACTTC
CASSSLGSGPTYEQYF
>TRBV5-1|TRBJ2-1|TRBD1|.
TGCGCCAGCAGCTTGGGGCCGGGACAGCCATACAATGAGCAGTTCTTC
CASSLGPGQPYNEQFF
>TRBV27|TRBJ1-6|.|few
TGTGCCAGCCGTACGGGGGGAGGAGATAATTCACCCCTCCACTTT
CASRTGGGDNSPLHF
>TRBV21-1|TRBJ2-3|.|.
TGTGCCAGCAGCAAAGTTAGGGGACTAAGAAGCCGGTGCACCGACACAGATACGCAGTATTTT
CASSKVRGLRSRCTDTDTQYF
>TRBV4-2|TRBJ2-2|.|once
TGTGCCAGCAGCCAAGAGTTGAGAAACACCGGGGAGCTGTTTTTT
CASSQELRNTGELFF
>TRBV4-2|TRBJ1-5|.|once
TGTGCCAGCAGCCAAGATGCGACAGGCCTCAATCAGCCCCAGCATTTT
CASSQDATGLNQPQHF
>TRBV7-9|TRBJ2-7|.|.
TGTGCCAGCAGCTTAGCGCTATCCCCATCGTACGAGCAGTACTTC
CASSLALSPSYEQYF
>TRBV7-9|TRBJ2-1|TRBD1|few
TGTGCCAGCAAGGGGGCCCGGGGCGACAATGAGCAGTTCTTC
CASKGARGDNEQFF
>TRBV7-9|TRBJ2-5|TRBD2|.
TGTGCCAGCAGCGCCGGACTAGCGGGAGGGAACCAAGAGACCCAGTACTTC
CASSAGLAGGNQETQYF
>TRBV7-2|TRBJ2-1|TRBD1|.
TGTGCCAGCAGCTTAGCTACGGACAGGGGTTCGAGTGAGCAGTTCTTC
CASSLATDRGSSEQFF
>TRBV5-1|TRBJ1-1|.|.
TGCGCCAGCAGTACGGGGGGCATGAATACTGAAGCTTTCTTT
CASSTGGMNTEAFF
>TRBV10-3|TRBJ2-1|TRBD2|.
TGTGCCATCAGTGAGTCTTCGCGGGAGGGCCTTGGCAATGAGCAGTTCTTC
CAISESSREGLGNEQFF
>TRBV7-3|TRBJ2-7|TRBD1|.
TGTGCCAGCAGCCAGGACAGGGGATCCTACGAGCAGTACTTC
CASSQDRGSYEQYF
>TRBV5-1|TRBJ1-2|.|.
TGCGCCAGCAGCTTTGGAGACAGTGCCGCTCCCTATGGCTACACCTTC
CASSFGDSAAPYGYTF
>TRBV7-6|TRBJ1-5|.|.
TGTGCCAGCAGAACGACAGGCCAGCCCCAGCATTTT
CASRTTGQPQHF
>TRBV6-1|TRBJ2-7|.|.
TGTGCCAGCAGTGACAGCTACGAGCAGTACTTC
CASSDSYEQYF
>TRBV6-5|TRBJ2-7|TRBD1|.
TGTGCCAGCAGGGGGACAGGGGGATACTACGAGCAGTACTTC
CASRGTGGYYEQYF
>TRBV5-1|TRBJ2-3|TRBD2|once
TGCGCCAGCAGCTCGGGATCCAGCGCTAGCGGGATCCGGCCAGATACGCAGTATTTT
CASSSGSSASGIRPDTQYF
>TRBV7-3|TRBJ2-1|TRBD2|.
TGTGCCAGCAGCTTAGCGGGCGGGGGTCCCTACAATGAGCAGTTCTTC
CASSLAGGGPYNEQFF
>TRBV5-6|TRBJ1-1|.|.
TGTGCCAGCAGACGTAACAGGGATCTCATGAACACTGAAGCTTTCTTT
CASRRNRDLMNTEAFF
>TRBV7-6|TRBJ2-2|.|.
TGTGCCAGCAGCGGGGTGCAGGGGCCCACCGGGGAGCTGTTTTTT
CASSGVQGPTGELFF